One and the same sample provided the 4 T cell receptor beta chains below, sequenced in a study of blood T cells in healthy people across ages. Using a J-beta primer mix together with a sample-barcoded 5' primer, a second PCR was run for roughly 7 to 11 cycles. TCRdb processed the 5' RACE reads anew with MiXCR; each CDR3 protein has one entry. The sample shows around 800,000 distinct CDR3 sequences, about 26% of them seen only once. Another study also made use of these data, one on T cells of mothers and their children.

Sequenced input: blood. The receptors come from a boy between 10 and 17 years old in good health.

This clonotype was picked up a small number of times. The J gene is TRBJ2-4, the V gene TRBV4-2, with D possibly TRBD1 on 5 matching bases. The CDR3 consists of 15 residues. Deletions cut 0 bases from V and 8 bases from J, with 14 bases between. Germline V gene sequence: CDR1 LGHNA, CDR2 YNFKEQ. CDR3 residues: CASSQEQAISHIQYF. The CDR3 DNA reads TGTGCCAGCAGCCAAGAACAGGCAATTTCTCACATTCAGTACTTC.

V usage is TRBV5-5 and J usage is TRBJ2-7, with 7 bases fitting TRBD2. Losses at the gene ends were 3 bases for V and 6 bases for J; bases not matched to a gene: 12. The CDR3 covers 15 residues. Germline V gene data show CDR1 as SGHKS and CDR2 as YYEKEE (reference sequence). The CDR3: CASSWEGSEVCEQYF. CDR3 sequence (DNA): TGTGCCAGCAGCTGGGAGGGTTCGGAGGTTTGCGAGCAGTACTTC.

The chain is built from TRBV20-1 and TRBJ2-1; TRBD2 aligns across 9 bases. After removal of 6 bases from V and 2 bases from J, the junction contained 5 bases not matched to a gene. The germline V gene encodes CDR1 DFQATT and CDR2 SNEGSKA (reference sequence). This CDR3 has 14 residues. CDR3 nucleotides: TGCAGTGCCCCTAGCGGGGCCCCCTACAATGAGCAGTTCTTC. This translates into CSAPSGAPYNEQFF.

The gene calls are TRBV28 and TRBJ1-2; 8 bases fit TRBD1. V trimming: 6 bases; J trimming: 8 bases; junction bases outside the gene matches: 11. Germline V gives CDR1 MDHEN, CDR2 SYDVKM. The CDR3 runs to 14 residues. The CDR3, as DNA: TGTGCCAGCAGCATTGGACAGGGAAGATTAGGCTACACCTTC. The encoded protein is CASSIGQGRLGYTF.